This record covers a single T cell receptor (beta chain). Original processing notes: Reference gene primer amplification in the assay estimated nucleated cell counts. The data were produced by immunoSEQ multiplex PCR, yet TCRdb's version contains in-frame clones alone and is incomplete. Clonal size and the V and J genes are those of that table, whereas D and trimming came from the DNA. The repertoire has roughly 230,000 clones, around four fifths of them found once; the top ten carry roughly 10%. Deletions cut 3 bases from V and 2 bases from J, with 8 bases between. CDR1 SGHDT and CDR2 YYEEEE come from the germline V gene. The CDR3 is 13 amino acids. Seattle-derived patients entered the study during active infection and were followed longitudinally. This sample stems from a study of blood T cell repertoires in COVID-19. Study in general: Whether acute or convalescent, the COVID-19 samples came from the United States, Italy and Spain.

The sequence was obtained from a woman of 80 years or more with COVID-19, enrolled during active disease. The rearrangement uses TRBV5-6 and TRBJ1-1; D ambiguous. Sample: peripheral blood. CDR3: CASSSPVNTEAFF. The CDR3 DNA follows: TGTGCCAGCAGCTCCCCCGTTAACACTGAAGCTTTCTTT.